Each of the 14 T cell receptor beta chains below was sequenced from the same sample in a study of tumor-infiltrating lymphocytes in primary liver carcinoma (dated by TCRdb to 2017 to 2019). TCRdb shows the sequencer as Illumina HiSeq 2500. Starting from approximately 500 ng total RNA, TCRbeta-specific cDNA was produced by reverse transcription with a constant-region primer and ProtoScript II reverse transcriptase. Three nested multiplex PCR rounds, following a slightly modified ARM-PCR procedure, were used to build the TCRbeta libraries. Each of the first two PCR rounds ran for approximately 10 cycles using multiplex TRBV1-TRBV30 forward primers together with a Cbeta reverse primer. TCRdb reanalyzed the raw reads on its own, using fastp at Q25 for trimming and MiXCR for clone calling, and kept in-frame beta chains. Each CDR3 protein gets just one entry, which takes the most common genes and DNA from the rows behind it. A total of over 250,000 distinct CDR3 sequences appear in this sample, approximately 54% of them only once. Of the sample, 17% falls within the top ten clones.

Blood RNA was extracted from unsorted whole blood with TRIzol reagent; germline DNA came from the DNeasy Blood & Tissue kit. The material sequenced was peripheral blood. All receptors derive from a woman aged 25 to 39 with primary liver carcinoma and hepatitis B virus infection.

This clonotype was detected ten times or more. The chain has TRBV12-3 or TRBV12-4 and TRBJ2-7; 10 nucleotides align to TRBD2. The CDR3 totals 14 residues. The trim removed 7 bases at V and 2 bases at J, leaving 5 bases unmatched. The CDR3 region is CASKLAGRAYEQYF. CDR3 in DNA: TGTGCCAGCAAACTAGCGGGAAGAGCCTACGAGCAGTACTTC.

This clonotype was seen at least ten times. The chain uses TRBV6-5 and TRBJ2-7; no definite D call. From germline, CDR1 is MNHEY and CDR2 SVGAGI. V was trimmed by 6 bases and J by 4 bases, leaving 10 bases between them. This CDR3 spans 12 amino acids. Here the CDR3 DNA reads TGTGCCAGCAGAGACGACATTTACGAGCAGTACTTC. This codes for CASRDDIYEQYF.

Regarding this clonotype: A much larger clone differs by one base, so this may be a read error. CDR3 residues: CANSTGLADTDTQYF. The CDR3 nucleotides read TGTGCCAACAGCACGGGACTAGCGGACACAGATACGCAGTATTTT. The V call is TRBV12-3 or TRBV12-4, the J call TRBJ2-3; 11 positions match TRBD2. The CDR3 loop spans 15 amino acids. The J segment lost 2 bases and the V segment lost 10 bases, leaving 8 bases of the junction unmatched.

At least ten counts were recorded for this clonotype. The chain carries TRBV11-2 and TRBJ2-5; D is possibly TRBD2 (6 bases). The CDR3 has 16 amino acids. Germline CDR1 is SGHAT and CDR2 is FQNNGV. V lost 5 bases and J 1 base, leaving 17 bases between the germline ends. CDR3 residues: CASSPPPISGQETQYF. In DNA form, the CDR3 reads TGTGCCAGCAGCCCCCCCCCTATTAGCGGCCAAGAGACCCAGTACTTC. Drawing the rest from reference TRBV11-2 and TRBJ2-5, the complete variable domain is EAGVAQSPRYKIIEKRQSVAFWCNPISGHATLYWYQQILGQGPKLLIQFQNNGVVDDSQLPKDRFSAERLKGVDSTLKIQPAKLEDSAVYLCASSPPPISGQETQYFGPGTRLLVL.

Details on this clonotype: A much larger clone sits a single nucleotide away, making a read error possible. As DNA, the CDR3 is TGCGCCAGCGGTGAGTCATCCGGGACTTCCACTGGAAACACCATATATTTT. It translates to CASGESSGTSTGNTIYF. The chain is built from TRBV10-2 and TRBJ1-3; perhaps TRBD1 as D (5 bases). The CDR3 consists of 17 residues. The germline V gene has CDR1 WSHSY and CDR2 SAAADI.

This chain connects TRBV11-1 to TRBJ2-5; perhaps TRBD2 as D (5 bases). The germline V and J ends were trimmed by 2 bases and 14 bases, with 21 bases remaining between them. Germline CDR1 and CDR2: SGHAT and FQDESV (reference sequence). The CDR3 totals 14 residues. The CDR3 loop is CASSLSVAGEIQYF. In DNA, the CDR3 is TGTGCCAGCAGCTTATCGGTCGCCGGGGAGATCCAATACTTC.

This clonotype showed up many times. The chain links TRBV10-3 to TRBJ2-7; perhaps TRBD1 as D (8 bases). This CDR3 has 15 residues. The V end was cut by 6 bases, the J end by 4 bases, with 19 bases between. Germline V gene data show CDR1 as ENHRY and CDR2 as SYGVKD. The CDR3 region is CAISTGGQGGYEQYF. CDR3 DNA sequence: TGTGCCATCAGCACCGGCGGACAGGGAGGGTACGAGCAGTACTTC.

The rearrangement links TRBV5-6 to TRBJ2-2; D gene unclear. Germline lookup yields CDR1 SGHDT and CDR2 YYEEEE. V lost 6 bases and J lost 4, with 10 bases in between. The CDR3 is 13 residues long. Here the CDR3 reads CASIRRLTGELFF. The CDR3 region has the DNA TGTGCCAGCATCAGACGCCTCACCGGGGAGCTGTTTTTT.

The chain couples TRBV2 to TRBJ1-1; no clear D gene. Trimming shortened V by 8 bases and J by 0 bases, and 16 bases separated the two germline ends. Germline CDR1 is SNHLY and CDR2 is FYNNEI. This CDR3 has 15 amino acids. The CDR3 bases are TGTGCCAGCGCCATTAGGCTAAACATGAACACTGAAGCTTTCTTT. It codes for CASAIRLNMNTEAFF.

The rearrangement links TRBV6-1 to TRBJ1-3; D not certain. V lost 0 bases, J lost 1 base, and 10 bases lay in between. Germline values: CDR1 MNHNS, CDR2 SASEGT. This CDR3 region has 16 residues. Here the CDR3 reads CASSEALAGSGNTIYF. The DNA for the CDR3 is TGTGCCAGCAGTGAAGCGTTGGCTGGGTCTGGAAACACCATATATTTT.

This clonotype has more than one count but fewer than ten. The gene calls are TRBV6-6 and TRBJ1-5; tentatively, D is TRBD1 (6 bases). The germline V gene encodes CDR1 MNHNY and CDR2 SVGAGI (reference sequence). V was shortened by 6 bases and J by 0 bases, with 15 bases between the two germline ends. The CDR3 spans 16 residues. In nucleotides, the CDR3 is TGTGCCAGCAGGGGCCAACAGGGTTATAGCAATCAGCCCCAGCATTTT. Amino acid sequence: CASRGQQGYSNQPQHF.

On this clonotype itself: A junction end diverges from the germline sequence, so it may reflect a read error. The genes are TRBV4-3 and TRBJ2-7, with 10 positions matching TRBD2. This CDR3 contains 15 residues. The germline CDR1 and CDR2 sequences are LGHNA and YSLEER. The CDR3 sequence: CDSSPSSGSSYEQYF. The CDR3 DNA sequence: TGCGACAGCAGCCCCTCTAGCGGGAGCTCCTACGAGCAGTACTTC.

The V gene is TRBV4-3, the J gene TRBJ2-7; no reliable D call. V shed 0 bases and J shed 5 bases, with 20 bases lying between them. Per the germline V gene, CDR1 is LGHNA and CDR2 is YSLEER. This CDR3 has 17 residues. CDR3 sequence: CASSQDFFESRVDEQYF. The CDR3 DNA follows: TGCGCCAGCAGCCAAGATTTCTTCGAGAGCCGGGTTGACGAGCAGTACTTC.

About this clonotype itself: A much larger clone differs from this one at a single base, so this may be a read error. This chain joins TRBV5-6 and TRBJ2-3, with D maybe TRBD1 (7 bases). This CDR3 is built from 14 residues. The V gene's germline CDR1 is SGHDT and CDR2 YYEEEE. CDR3 in DNA: TGTGTCAGCAGCTTGATCAGGGGGGCAGATACGCAGTATTTT. It yields the protein CVSSLIRGADTQYF.